The sample holds many counts of the clone carrying this TCR beta chain. The antigen is unknown. The sample comes from a study of T-cell memory formation after mild COVID-19. At the level of the study: TCR clusters were mostly confined to one donor each.

Trimming at V came to 7 bases and at J to 1 base, leaving 9 bases not matched to a gene. CDR3 length: 15 amino acids. CDR1 is MNHEY and CDR2 is SVGEGT in the germline V gene. Points from the study as a whole: A balance of CD4 and CD8 characterized clones contracting day 15 to 85, whereas later expanders leaned CD4+. Contracting CD4+ clones lay largely in CM and EM, with CD8+ ones residing in EMRA.

Constant-segment primers and 5'RACE yielded cDNA libraries for TCR alpha and TCR beta, each carrying sample barcodes and UMIs. TCRdb used MiXCR to reprocess the 5' RACE reads, holding one entry per CDR3 protein. The sample holds over 120,000 distinct CDR3 sequences, about 5.5% seen once. Sample: PBMCs or a T cell subset sorted from them (not recorded which). This chain joins TRBV6-2 or TRBV6-3 and TRBJ2-7; TRBD2 matches 8 bases. This TCR derives from an adult woman who had mild COVID-19 (a few samples of this study predate the infection). Cell type and time point are not known. The CDR3 DNA reads TGTGCCAGCAACCCGAGCGGGAGTAAATCCTACGAGCAGTACTTC. Translating gives CASNPSGSKSYEQYF.